The 6 T cell receptor beta chains below were found in one sample sequenced in a study of resident and recirculating memory T cells in vitiligo. Clones were sequenced by immunoSEQ multiplex PCR, and TCRdb holds only the in-frame ones, with some missing. The sample carries tens of thousands of clones, roughly 94% recorded once. The sequencing input was blood. All receptors derive from a male donor with vitiligo.

The genes are TRBV10-3 and TRBJ2-5; tentatively, D is TRBD1 (6 bases). Germline lookup yields CDR1 ENHRY and CDR2 SYGVKD. This CDR3 has 13 residues. V lost 6 bases and J lost 2, with 10 bases in between. The CDR3 DNA follows: TGTGCCATCAGCCCCGGGACACAAGAGACCCAGTACTTC. As protein: CAISPGTQETQYF.

The chain employs TRBV5-4 and TRBJ2-7, with 9 bases that match TRBD2. Trimming at V came to 4 bases and at J to 3 bases, leaving 5 bases not matched to a gene. The germline gives CDR1 SGHNT, CDR2 YYREEE (reference sequence). The length of the CDR3 is 14 residues. The DNA for the CDR3 is TGTGCCAGCAGCCGGGGACTAGCAAACTACGAGCAGTACTTC. It yields the protein CASSRGLANYEQYF.

The rearrangement links TRBV7-8 to TRBJ2-1; 14 bases align to TRBD2. CDR3 length equals 17 residues. V was pared by 5 bases and J by 0 bases, with 3 bases of the junction left unmatched. Per the germline V gene, CDR1 is SGHVS and CDR2 is FQNEAQ. In nucleotides, the CDR3 is TGTGCCAGCAGCCCGGGACTAGCGGGGGCCTCCTACAATGAGCAGTTCTTC. Protein sequence: CASSPGLAGASYNEQFF.

The chain carries TRBV19 and TRBJ2-1; 10 nucleotides match TRBD2. The CDR3 spans 17 residues. CDR1 and CDR2 (germline): LNHDA, SQIVND (reference sequence). V lost 3 bases to trimming and J lost 0 bases; unmatched junction nucleotides: 5. The CDR3 DNA reads as TGTGCCAGTAGTATCGGTCCTAGCGGGAGCTCCTACAATGAGCAGTTCTTC. It yields the protein CASSIGPSGSSYNEQFF.

This chain joins TRBV7-7 and TRBJ2-7; possibly TRBD1 for D (6 bases). CDR1 and CDR2 from the germline V gene are SSHAT and FNYEAQ (reference sequence). The CDR3 is 15 amino acids. V lost 0 bases and J 2 bases, leaving 11 bases between the germline ends. The CDR3 DNA follows: TGTGCCAGCAGCTTAGCGGCGACAGGAGCCTACGAGCAGTACTTC. Its translation is CASSLAATGAYEQYF.

The chain uses TRBV11-2 and TRBJ2-7, with a possible D match to TRBD2 (5 bases). The CDR3 runs 14 residues. The germline gives CDR1 SGHAT, CDR2 FQNNGV. The V gene lost 3 bases and the J gene lost 2 bases, with 11 bases spanning the gap. For the CDR3, the DNA is TGTGCCAGCAGCTTCGCGGGCCAGACCTACGAGCAGTACTTC. Translating it yields CASSFAGQTYEQYF.